One and the same sample provided the 20 T cell receptor beta chains below, sequenced in a study of T cell responses to AZD1222 COVID-19 vaccine. The protocol was immunoSEQ multiplex PCR, while the TCRdb copy is restricted to in-frame clones and leaves out a portion. The table shows about 150,000 clones, with approximately 91% occurring only once. This specimen consisted of peripheral blood, obtained on day 0 of AZD1222 vaccination. Every receptor here comes from an adult in good health.

The chain recombines TRBV14 with TRBJ2-1; the match to TRBD2 covers 11 bases. Germline V gene lookup returns CDR1 SGHDN and CDR2 FVKESK. The V gene end was trimmed by 3 bases and the J gene end by 4 bases; junction bases not matched to a gene: 11. The CDR3 runs to 18 residues. In nucleotides, the CDR3 is TGTGCCAGCAGCCAGTTAGGGCTAGCGGGAGGAAATTACAATGAGCAGTTCTTC. Its translation: CASSQLGLAGGNYNEQFF.

The rearrangement uses TRBV6-1 and TRBJ1-3; TRBD1 might be the D (5 bases). Trimming cost V 1 base and J 4 bases, with 8 bases left between them. CDR3 length: 14 residues. CDR1 MNHNS and CDR2 SASEGT come from the germline V gene. This CDR3 reads CASSEGGKGNTIYF. As DNA, the CDR3 is TGTGCCAGCAGTGAAGGGGGCAAAGGAAACACCATATATTTT.

A word on this clone: The germline gene is not matched at one end of the junction; a read error may be the cause. This chain connects TRBV6-2 or TRBV6-3 to TRBJ2-7, with 8 bases fitting TRBD2. Germline assignment: CDR1 MNHEY and CDR2 SVGEGT. The CDR3 is 14 amino acids. The CDR3 loop is CASSDEINAGGRGF. In DNA, the CDR3 is TGTGCCAGCAGTGACGAGATAAATGCGGGAGGTCGGGGCTTC.

The chain is built from TRBV12-3 or TRBV12-4 and TRBJ1-1, with D tentatively TRBD1 (6 bases). The CDR3 extends over 13 amino acids. V lost 3 bases and J lost 4, with 9 bases in between. CDR3 loop: CASSFRGSTEAFF. CDR3 bases: TGTGCCAGCAGTTTCAGGGGATCCACTGAAGCTTTCTTT.

V usage is TRBV28 and J usage is TRBJ1-5, with D possibly TRBD1 on 5 matching bases. V gave up 6 bases and J gave up 4 bases, with 13 bases separating them. Germline V lookup: CDR1 MDHEN, CDR2 SYDVKM. The CDR3 contains 14 residues. Here the CDR3 reads CASRARDGNQPQHF. The CDR3 DNA reads as TGTGCCAGCAGAGCCCGGGACGGTAATCAGCCCCAGCATTTT.

The chain couples TRBV7-8 to TRBJ2-5; possibly TRBD2 for D (7 bases). Germline V CDR1 and CDR2: SGHVS, FQNEAQ. V was clipped by 9 bases and J by 4 bases, with 21 bases between them. There are 15 residues in the CDR3. In DNA, the CDR3 is TGTGCCAGTAGTGCGGGGGCCACACCGAGAGAGACCCAGTACTTC. This gives the protein CASSAGATPRETQYF.

This sequence joins TRBV11-3 and TRBJ1-1; D unclear. This CDR3 is 14 amino acids long. The germline V and J ends were trimmed by 1 base and 2 bases, with 8 bases remaining between them. CDR1 is SGHNT, CDR2 YENEEA, per germline. The CDR3 is CASSLGPDNTEAFF. The CDR3 DNA follows: TGTGCCAGCAGCTTAGGCCCGGATAACACTGAAGCTTTCTTT.

Concerning this clone: The sample has other DNA sequences that encode this CDR3 too. This rearrangement joins TRBV14 to TRBJ2-7; no clear D. Per germline, CDR1 SGHDN and CDR2 FVKESK. The CDR3 has 11 residues. V was shortened by 3 bases and J by 4 bases, with 4 bases between the two germline ends. CDR3 bases: TGTGCCAGCAGCCAGGGATACGAGCAGTACTTC. Translated: CASSQGYEQYF.

This chain's CDR3 is CASSLLAGYTGELFF. CDR3 DNA: TGTGCCAGCAGTCTGCTAGCGGGTTACACCGGGGAGCTGTTTTTT. The chain is built from TRBV6-5 and TRBJ2-2; 8 bases agree with TRBD2. The CDR3 is 15 amino acids. The germline CDR1 and CDR2 sequences are MNHEY and SVGAGI. V was clipped by 5 bases and J by 3 bases; unmatched bases: 5.

In its sample, this clone was seen once. The rearrangement joins TRBV27 to TRBJ2-7, with 10 bases that match TRBD1. In germline, CDR1 is MNHEY, CDR2 SMNVEV (reference sequence). Trimming at V came to 0 bases and at J to 4 bases, leaving 18 bases not matched to a gene. The CDR3 loop spans 20 amino acids. In nucleotides, the CDR3 is TGTGCCAGCAGTTTATCTCGAAAAACTCGGGACAGGGGTCATTTTTACGAGCAGTACTTC. Protein sequence: CASSLSRKTRDRGHFYEQYF.

The V call is TRBV7-2, the J call TRBJ1-2; 8 bases align to TRBD1. The CDR3 loop spans 14 amino acids. Germline V gene sequence: CDR1 SGHTA, CDR2 FQGNSA. Trimming at V came to 1 base and at J to 8 bases, leaving 6 bases not matched to a gene. The DNA of the CDR3 is TGTGCCAGCAGCTTAGTCGTACAGGGGGAAGGCTACACCTTC. Translating it yields CASSLVVQGEGYTF.

This chain uses TRBV4-1 with TRBJ2-7, with 9 bases that match TRBD1. V shed 1 base, J shed 1 base, and the junction held 11 bases outside the gene matches. CDR1 and CDR2 (germline): MGHRA, YSYEKL. This CDR3 is built from 18 residues. The CDR3: CASSQGTGAGRGSYEQYF. CDR3 DNA: TGCGCCAGCAGCCAAGGGACAGGGGCAGGTAGAGGGTCCTACGAGCAGTACTTC.

V is TRBV7-9 and J is TRBJ2-7; a possible D gene is TRBD2 (5 bases). Trimming took 5 bases from V and 2 from J, leaving 13 bases between them. Germline CDR1 is SEHNR and CDR2 is FQNEAQ (reference sequence). The CDR3 spans 14 residues. CDR3 sequence: CASSPVAPAYEQYF. For the CDR3, the DNA is TGTGCCAGCAGCCCAGTAGCGCCCGCCTACGAGCAGTACTTC.

The chain is built from TRBV3-1 (or the pseudogene TRBV3-2) and TRBJ2-5, with 10 nucleotides matching TRBD2. Per germline, CDR1 LGHDT and CDR2 YNNKEL (reference sequence). Unmatched junction bases numbered 4, after V lost 3 bases and J lost 0 bases. The CDR3 is made up of 16 amino acids. The CDR3 here is CASSQGLASYQETQYF. The CDR3, as DNA: TGTGCCAGCAGCCAGGGACTAGCGTCGTACCAAGAGACCCAGTACTTC.

In its sample, this clone was seen many times. V gene TRBV13 combines with J gene TRBJ2-5, with D unresolved. CDR3 length equals 12 residues. V shed 0 bases and J shed 13 bases, with 12 bases lying between them. Germline V gene lookup returns CDR1 PRHDT and CDR2 FYEKMQ (reference sequence). The CDR3, as DNA: TGTGCCAGCAGCTTAGGGGCTATCAATATGTACTTC. Encoded protein: CASSLGAINMYF.

The rearrangement links TRBV19 to TRBJ2-7, with a tentative D call TRBD1 (6 bases). The CDR3 has 16 residues. CDR1 is LNHDA and CDR2 is SQIVND in the germline V gene (reference sequence). Trimming cost V 1 base and J 1 base, with 14 bases left between them. CDR3 nucleotides: TGTGCCAGTAGTATAGGCGGCAGGGGATGGTCCTACGAGCAGTACTTC. Protein: CASSIGGRGWSYEQYF. The whole variable domain, remainder taken from reference TRBV19 and TRBJ2-7, is DGGITQSPKYLFRKEGQNVTLSCEQNLNHDAMYWYRQDPGQGLRLIYYSQIVNDFQKGDIAEGYSVSREKKESFPLTVTSAQKNPTAFYLCASSIGGRGWSYEQYFGPGTRLTVT.

The genes are TRBV18 and TRBJ1-1, with D unclear. CDR3 length: 17 residues. V dropped 0 bases and J dropped 8 bases, with 22 bases sitting between them. Germline loops: CDR1 KGHSH, CDR2 LQKENI. CDR3 DNA: TGTGCCAGCTCACCACCTAGAAGGATATTTCGCAATGAGGAAGCTTTCTTT. It yields the protein CASSPPRRIFRNEEAFF.

V and J are TRBV7-3 and TRBJ2-1; D is tentatively TRBD1 or TRBD2 (5 bases each). Germline V CDR1 and CDR2: SGHTA, FQGTGA. The CDR3 is made up of 12 amino acids. Trimming shortened V by 4 bases and J by 10 bases, and 11 bases separated the two germline ends. As DNA, the CDR3 is TGTGCCAGCAGCTCGGGACCCTCGGAGCAGTTCTTC. Translating gives CASSSGPSEQFF.

CDR3 sequence (DNA): TGTGCCATCAGGGTTTCCGGAGCTGAAGCTTTCTTT. This sequence encodes CAIRVSGAEAFF. V usage is TRBV10-3 and J usage is TRBJ1-1; D is ambiguous. The CDR3 is made up of 12 amino acids. Germline CDR1 is ENHRY and CDR2 is SYGVKD. V lost 6 bases to trimming and J lost 6 bases, with 11 bases between them.

The chain links TRBV7-7 to TRBJ2-5; 15 positions match TRBD2. Unmatched junction bases numbered 13, after V lost 5 bases and J lost 9 bases. There are 17 residues in the CDR3. Germline V gene lookup returns CDR1 SSHAT and CDR2 FNYEAQ (reference sequence). CDR3 sequence: CASSTGTSGGPGRPQYF. DNA of the CDR3: TGTGCCAGCAGCACAGGGACTAGCGGGGGGCCCGGGAGGCCCCAGTACTTC.